A selection of T cell receptor beta chains follows, all from one sample in a study of T cells in localized non-small cell lung cancer. Only in-frame clones appear in the TCRdb table, and some are missing; sequencing was by immunoSEQ multiplex PCR. This table has about 19,000 clones, around 90% appearing once. The sample here was peripheral blood, taken before any cancer treatment. The receptors here all came from a male donor at least 60 years old with stage I squamous cell lung carcinoma. Both conserved end residues are part of each CDR3. The D gene is left open where the match is weak. Only part of the rows carry a size: once, few, many, or a class if the clone is expanded.

TRBJ2-1	TRBV2	-	TRBD2	CASSPGLATNEQFF	TGTGCCAGCAGTCCGGGACTAGCGACCAATGAGCAGTTCTTC
TRBJ2-2	TRBV10-2	-	-	CASKRELGTLLEGELFF	TGCGCCAGCAAAAGGGAACTTGGCACCCTCCTTGAGGGGGAGCTGTTTTTT
TRBJ2-5	TRBV5-1	-	-	CASSFGRGAETQYF	TGCGCCAGCAGCTTTGGCAGGGGAGCGGAGACCCAGTACTTC
TRBJ2-2	TRBV7-9	-	-	CASSFVSGPGAGELFF	TGTGCCAGCAGCTTTGTCTCCGGCCCGGGCGCGGGGGAGCTGTTTTTT
TRBJ2-3	TRBV7-9	-	-	CASSQGLSTDTQYF	TGTGCCAGCAGCCAGGGACTTAGCACAGATACGCAGTATTTT
TRBJ2-7	TRBV5-4	-	-	CASSYDRIEQYF	TGTGCCAGCAGCTATGACCGAATCGAGCAGTACTTC
TRBJ2-1	TRBV7-9	once	TRBD2	CASSSTLAGGVEQFF	TGTGCCAGCAGCTCCACGTTAGCGGGAGGGGTTGAGCAGTTCTTC
TRBJ2-5	TRBV6-5	-	-	CASSYGGGGGETQYF	TGTGCCAGCAGTTACGGTGGGGGGGGCGGAGAGACCCAGTACTTC
TRBJ1-5	TRBV11-2	-	-	CASSLRKGQPQHF	TGTGCCAGCAGCTTAAGAAAGGGTCAGCCCCAGCATTTT
TRBJ1-2	TRBV28	-	-	CASSNIGVGYGYTF	TGTGCCAGCAGTAATATAGGGGTCGGATATGGCTACACCTTC
TRBJ2-1	TRBV18	-	TRBD1	CASSPRTKGTGGSPSSYNEQFF	TGTGCCAGCTCACCAAGAACCAAGGGGACAGGGGGCTCCCCCAGCTCCTACAATGAGCAGTTCTTC
TRBJ1-2	TRBV9	-	-	CASSVGGTGNYGYTF	TGTGCCAGCAGCGTAGGGGGGACGGGTAACTATGGCTACACCTTC
TRBJ2-1	TRBV15	once	-	CATSPPSGTRGSYNEQFF	TGTGCCACCAGCCCTCCATCCGGGACTCGTGGCTCCTACAATGAGCAGTTCTTC
TRBJ2-1	TRBV5-6	once	TRBD2	CASSLGLAGGGSYNEQFF	TGTGCCAGCAGCTTGGGACTAGCGGGAGGGGGCTCCTACAATGAGCAGTTCTTC
TRBJ1-2	TRBV9	-	-	CASSAPTGPVSGYTF	TGTGCCAGCAGCGCGCCTACAGGGCCTGTTAGTGGCTACACCTTC
TRBJ1-4	TRBV9	once	TRBD1	CASSPGQGYEKLFF	TGTGCCAGCAGCCCGGGACAGGGGTATGAAAAACTGTTTTTT
TRBJ2-2	TRBV7-2	-	-	CASSLEGLGSRTGELFF	TGTGCCAGCAGCTTAGAGGGCCTGGGAAGTCGAACCGGGGAGCTGTTTTTT
TRBJ1-4	TRBV9	-	TRBD1	CASSAGGNEKLFF	TGTGCCAGCAGCGCAGGGGGTAATGAAAAACTGTTTTTT
TRBJ2-3	TRBV28	-	-	CASSLGGPTDTQYF	TGTGCCAGCAGTTTAGGGGGACCCACAGATACGCAGTATTTT
TRBJ2-6	TRBV11-2	once	-	CASSLGVGEGNVLTF	TGTGCCAGCAGCTTAGGAGTCGGTGAGGGAAACGTCCTGACTTTC
TRBJ2-2	TRBV18	-	-	CASSPLQDYTGELFF	TGTGCCAGCTCACCACTACAGGACTACACCGGGGAGCTGTTTTTT
TRBJ1-5	TRBV27	once	-	CASSLQPGDQPQHF	TGTGCCAGCTCCCTACAGCCAGGGGATCAGCCCCAGCATTTT
TRBJ2-7	TRBV10-1	once	TRBD2	CASSDQRESVEYF	TGCGCCAGCAGTGACCAGCGGGAGAGTGTTGAGTACTTC
TRBJ2-5	TRBV15	-	TRBD2	CATSRLTSGETQYF	TGTGCCACCAGCAGATTGACTAGCGGGGAGACCCAGTACTTC
TRBJ2-7	TRBV2	once	-	CASSEGLLSSYEQYF	TGTGCCAGCAGTGAAGGACTCCTTTCCTCCTACGAGCAGTACTTC
TRBJ2-7	TRBV9	-	TRBD2	CASSVGLAGGGSYEQYF	TGTGCCAGCAGCGTGGGACTAGCGGGAGGGGGATCCTACGAGCAGTACTTC
TRBJ2-1	TRBV27	once	TRBD2	CASRRGLADYNEQFF	TGTGCCAGCAGAAGAGGACTAGCGGACTACAATGAGCAGTTCTTC
TRBJ2-4	TRBV23-1	-	-	CASSQLGGTKNIQYF	TGCGCCAGCAGTCAATTAGGGGGGACCAAAAACATTCAGTACTTC
TRBJ1-4	TRBV19	-	TRBD1	CASSRTGKEGKLFF	TGTGCCAGTAGTAGGACAGGGAAGGAGGGAAAACTGTTTTTT
TRBJ2-1	TRBV5-1	-	TRBD2	CASGGTSGRSGSNEQFF	TGCGCCAGTGGGGGAACTAGCGGGAGGAGTGGGTCTAATGAGCAGTTCTTC
TRBJ2-7	TRBV6-5	-	TRBD2	CASAYGLADAYEQYF	TGTGCCAGCGCCTACGGCCTAGCGGACGCCTACGAGCAGTACTTC
TRBJ2-7	TRBV6-1	-	TRBD1	CASSEVVGQGAYEQYF	TGTGCCAGCAGTGAAGTAGTAGGACAGGGGGCTTACGAGCAGTACTTC
TRBJ2-3	TRBV6-5	-	-	CASGRLDTQYF	TGTGCCAGCGGGCGGTTAGATACGCAGTATTTT
TRBJ1-5	TRBV7-3	-	-	CASSLGGGTIVNQPQHF	TGTGCCAGCAGCTTAGGCGGAGGTACTATCGTCAATCAGCCCCAGCATTTT
TRBJ1-4	TRBV7-6	once	TRBD1	CASSKWTGDNEKLFF	TGTGCCAGCAGCAAATGGACAGGGGATAATGAAAAACTGTTTTTT
TRBJ2-3	TRBV5-1	-	-	CASRALALDDTDTQYF	TGCGCCAGCAGGGCCCTCGCACTGGACGATACAGATACGCAGTATTTT
TRBJ2-5	TRBV28	once	-	CASSIQENQYF	TGTGCCAGCAGCATTCAAGAGAACCAGTACTTC